The present T cell receptor (beta chain) was sequenced within a study of blood T cells in healthy people across ages. A second about 6 to 12 cycle PCR used barcoded and J-beta primers. Through a template-switch adaptor with 12 random nucleotides, each cDNA molecule received a tag. One entry per CDR3 protein results from TCRdb running MiXCR on the 5' RACE reads. The sample has hundreds of thousands of distinct CDR3 sequences; under 35% are singletons. This clonotype showed up many times. V was cut by 1 base and J by 5 bases, with 14 bases left in between. Per the germline V gene, CDR1 is SQVTM and CDR2 is ANQGSEA. The length of the CDR3 is 14 residues.

The J gene is TRBJ2-5, the V gene TRBV29-1, with unresolved D. The source of this sequence is a woman older than 75 in good health. Specimen: blood. This CDR3 is CSVEGLFVRETQYF. The CDR3 region has the DNA TGCAGCGTTGAAGGGCTCTTCGTACGGGAGACCCAGTACTTC.